This TCR beta chain was captured in a study of blood T cell repertoires in COVID-19. CDR1 is MNHEY, CDR2 SVGAGI, per germline. This CDR3 comprises 15 residues. V was clipped by 2 bases and J by 1 base; unmatched bases: 2. In the source study's methods: Estimation of nucleated cell counts relied on the amplification of reference gene primers. Profiling relied on immunoSEQ multiplex PCR, and the TCRdb table lists in-frame clones only, not all of them. That table supplies the V and J calls and clone size; D and trimming were determined from the DNA. Seen here are 200,000 to 300,000 clones, approximately 80% observed once, and the top ten hold 5.5% to 8%.

This receptor was identified in a woman aged 55 to 70 with active or convalescent COVID-19. This chain joins TRBV6-5 and TRBJ2-1, with 7 bases lining up with TRBD1. Specimen: peripheral blood. The CDR3 protein is CASSYGQVSYNEQFF. DNA of the CDR3: TGTGCCAGCAGTTACGGACAGGTTTCCTACAATGAGCAGTTCTTC.